This T cell receptor beta chain was sequenced during a study of blood T cell repertoires in COVID-19. This table comes from immunoSEQ multiplex PCR, and its TCRdb copy is limited to in-frame clones, with some not included. The sample yields about 180,000 clones, 89% seen once. The germline V gene encodes CDR1 SGHTA and CDR2 FQGTGA. The CDR3 is 15 amino acids. Trimming shortened V by 5 bases and J by 6 bases, and 16 bases separated the two germline ends. The chain joins TRBV7-3 to TRBJ2-2, with D perhaps TRBD1 (5 bases). Source material: PBMCs or T cells enriched from blood (not recorded which). This TCR came from a woman aged 40 to 55 with acute COVID-19. DNA of the CDR3: TGTGCCAGCAGCGCAAATCAGGGCCCCGCCGGGGAGCTGTTTTTT. Its protein product is CASSANQGPAGELFF. Complete variable domain (other parts from reference TRBV7-3 and TRBJ2-2): GAGVSQTPSNKVTEKGKYVELRCDPISGHTALYWYRQSLGQGPEFLIYFQGTGAADDSGLPNDRFFAVRPEGSVSTLKIQRTERGDSAVYLCASSANQGPAGELFFGEGSRLTVL.